The sequence of this T cell receptor beta chain was determined in a study of cytomegalovirus exposure and HLA in healthy donors. Concerning this clone: Its antigen is as yet unknown.

PCR amplification relied on 60 Vbeta primers (plus 13 Jbeta primers). The assay was immunoSEQ multiplex PCR, and TCRdb's table has in-frame clones only and misses some. This table holds more than 95,000 clones, about 10% found once. Findings and limits, study-wide: Cytomegalovirus status was reportedly diagnosed by the classifier with high specificity and sensitivity. Some TCR beta chains (over 150 of them) were listed as cytomegalovirus-associated. Common viral pathogens seemed, in a later analysis, to connect with several of the most significant clusters. Specificity of three CMV-associated chains for CMV antigens was verified in vitro.

This CDR3 has 14 amino acids. The V gene lost 4 bases and the J gene lost 4 bases, with 14 bases spanning the gap. The V gene's germline CDR1 is SGHRS and CDR2 YFSETQ. The genes are TRBV5-1 and TRBJ1-1; D might be TRBD1 (6 bases). The TCR comes from a woman aged 18-29 years in good health and CMV-seropositive. The sample taken for sequencing was PBMCs. CDR3 loop: CASSRGTGPTEAFF. The CDR3 coding sequence is TGCGCCAGCAGCCGGGGCACAGGGCCCACTGAAGCTTTCTTT.